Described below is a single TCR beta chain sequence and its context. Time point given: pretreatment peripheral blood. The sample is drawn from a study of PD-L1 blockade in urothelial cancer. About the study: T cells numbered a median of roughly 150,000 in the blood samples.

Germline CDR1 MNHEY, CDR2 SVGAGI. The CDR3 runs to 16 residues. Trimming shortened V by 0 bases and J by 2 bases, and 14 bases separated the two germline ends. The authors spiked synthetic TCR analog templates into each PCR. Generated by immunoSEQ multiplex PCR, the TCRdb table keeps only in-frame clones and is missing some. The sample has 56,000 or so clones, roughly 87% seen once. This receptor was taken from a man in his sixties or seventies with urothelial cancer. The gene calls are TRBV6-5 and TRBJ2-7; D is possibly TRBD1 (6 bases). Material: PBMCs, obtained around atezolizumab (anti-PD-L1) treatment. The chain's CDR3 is CASSYSARGFAYEQYF. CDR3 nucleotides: TGTGCCAGCAGTTACTCGGCCAGGGGATTCGCCTACGAGCAGTACTTC.